This TCR beta chain was retrieved from a study of PD-L1 blockade in urothelial cancer. As for the study in general: Blood drawn 3 weeks (second dose) and 6 weeks after treatment start was analyzed.

Generated by immunoSEQ multiplex PCR, the TCRdb table keeps only in-frame clones and is missing some. This repertoire shows some 46,000 clones, over 75% found once; its top ten account for roughly 15%. Time point denoted: pretreatment peripheral blood. The clonotype was recovered from a man in his fifties or sixties with urothelial cancer. The source was PBMCs, collected around atezolizumab (anti-PD-L1) treatment.

As DNA, the CDR3 is TGTGCCAGCAGCTTAGGACCAGGGGGTAACTTCTACGAGCAGTACTTC. It is translated as CASSLGPGGNFYEQYF. V is TRBV11-1 and J is TRBJ2-7, with 7 bases that match TRBD1. CDR3 length equals 16 residues. The ends lost 1 base at V and 3 bases at J; junction bases unmatched: 9. CDR1 and CDR2 from the germline V gene are SGHAT and FQDESV (reference sequence).